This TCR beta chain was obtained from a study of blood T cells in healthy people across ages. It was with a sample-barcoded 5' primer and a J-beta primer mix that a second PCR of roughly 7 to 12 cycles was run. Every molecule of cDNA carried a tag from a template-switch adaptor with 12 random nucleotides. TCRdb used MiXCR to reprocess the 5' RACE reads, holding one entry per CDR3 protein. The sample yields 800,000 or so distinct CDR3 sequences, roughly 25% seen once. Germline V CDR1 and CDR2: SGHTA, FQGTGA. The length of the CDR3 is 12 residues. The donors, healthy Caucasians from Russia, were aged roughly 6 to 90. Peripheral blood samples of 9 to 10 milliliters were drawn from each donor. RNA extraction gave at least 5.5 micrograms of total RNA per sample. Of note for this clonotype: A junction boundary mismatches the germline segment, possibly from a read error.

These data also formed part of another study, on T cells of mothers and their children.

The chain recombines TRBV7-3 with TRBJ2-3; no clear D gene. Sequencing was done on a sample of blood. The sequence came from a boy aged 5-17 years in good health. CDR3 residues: CASSLGSDAQYF. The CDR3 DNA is TGTGCCAGCAGCTTAGGGTCAGATGCGCAGTATTTT.